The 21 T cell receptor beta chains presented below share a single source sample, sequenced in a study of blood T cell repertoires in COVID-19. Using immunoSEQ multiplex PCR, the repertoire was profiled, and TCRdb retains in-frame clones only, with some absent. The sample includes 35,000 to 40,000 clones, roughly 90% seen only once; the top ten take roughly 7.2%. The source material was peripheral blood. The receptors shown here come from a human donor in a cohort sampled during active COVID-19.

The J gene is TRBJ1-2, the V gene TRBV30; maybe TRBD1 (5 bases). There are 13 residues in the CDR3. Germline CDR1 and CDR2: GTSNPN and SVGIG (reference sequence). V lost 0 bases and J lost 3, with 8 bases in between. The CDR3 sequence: CAWSVQGDYGYTF. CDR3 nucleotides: TGTGCCTGGAGTGTACAAGGGGACTATGGCTACACCTTC.

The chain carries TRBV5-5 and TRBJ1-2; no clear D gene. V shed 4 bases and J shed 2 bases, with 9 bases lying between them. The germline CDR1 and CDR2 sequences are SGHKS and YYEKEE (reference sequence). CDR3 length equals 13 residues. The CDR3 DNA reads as TGTGCCAGCAGCAAGGGAGGGAACTATGGCTACACCTTC. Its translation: CASSKGGNYGYTF.

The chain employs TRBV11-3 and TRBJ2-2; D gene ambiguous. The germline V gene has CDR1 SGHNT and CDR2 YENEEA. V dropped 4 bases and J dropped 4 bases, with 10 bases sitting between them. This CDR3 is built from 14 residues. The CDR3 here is CASSYSTSTGELFF. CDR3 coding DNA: TGTGCCAGCAGCTATTCTACGAGCACCGGGGAGCTGTTTTTT.

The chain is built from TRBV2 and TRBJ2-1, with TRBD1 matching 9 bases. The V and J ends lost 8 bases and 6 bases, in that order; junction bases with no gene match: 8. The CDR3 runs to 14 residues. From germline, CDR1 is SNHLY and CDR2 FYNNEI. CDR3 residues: CASYRGQRVNEQFF. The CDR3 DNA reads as TGTGCCAGCTACAGGGGGCAACGGGTCAATGAGCAGTTCTTC. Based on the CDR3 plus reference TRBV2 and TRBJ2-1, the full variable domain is EPEVTQTPSHQVTQMGQEVILRCVPISNHLYFYWYRQILGQKVEFLVSFYNNEISEKSEIFDDQFSVERPDGSNFTLKIRSTKLEDSAMYFCASYRGQRVNEQFFGPGTRLTVL.

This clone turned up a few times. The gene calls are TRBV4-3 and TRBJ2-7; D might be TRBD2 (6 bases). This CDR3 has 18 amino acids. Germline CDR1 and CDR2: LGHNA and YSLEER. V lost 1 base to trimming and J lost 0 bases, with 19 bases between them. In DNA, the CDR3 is TGCGCCAGCAGCCAAGCTACCGGGACTGGCATCCTCTCCTACGAGCAGTACTTC. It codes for CASSQATGTGILSYEQYF.

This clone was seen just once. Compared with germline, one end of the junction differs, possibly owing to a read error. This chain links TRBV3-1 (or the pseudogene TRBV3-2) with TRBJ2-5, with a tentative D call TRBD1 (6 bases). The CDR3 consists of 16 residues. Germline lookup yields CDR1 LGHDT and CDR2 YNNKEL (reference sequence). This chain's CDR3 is CASSQGGQFRGETQYF. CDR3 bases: TGTGCCAGCAGTCAAGGAGGACAGTTCCGAGGCGAGACCCAGTACTTC.

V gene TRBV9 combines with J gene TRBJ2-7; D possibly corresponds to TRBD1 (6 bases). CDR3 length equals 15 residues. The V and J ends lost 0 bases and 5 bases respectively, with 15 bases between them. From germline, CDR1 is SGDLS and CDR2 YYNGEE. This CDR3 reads CASSVATRGINEQYF. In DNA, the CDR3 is TGTGCCAGCAGCGTAGCTACCAGGGGAATCAACGAGCAGTACTTC.

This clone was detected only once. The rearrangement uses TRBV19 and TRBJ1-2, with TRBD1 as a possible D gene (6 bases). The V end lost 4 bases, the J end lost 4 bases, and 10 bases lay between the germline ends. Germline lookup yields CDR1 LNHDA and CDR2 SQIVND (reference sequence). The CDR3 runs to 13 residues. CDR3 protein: CASSTGVSYGYTF. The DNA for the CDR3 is TGTGCCAGTAGTACAGGGGTAAGCTATGGCTACACCTTC.

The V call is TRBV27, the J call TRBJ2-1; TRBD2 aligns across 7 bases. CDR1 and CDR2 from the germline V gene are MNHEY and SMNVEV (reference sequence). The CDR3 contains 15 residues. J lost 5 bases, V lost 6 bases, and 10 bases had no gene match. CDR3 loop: CASSYSLGGNNEQFF. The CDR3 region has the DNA TGTGCCAGCAGCTACTCCCTCGGGGGGAACAATGAGCAGTTCTTC.

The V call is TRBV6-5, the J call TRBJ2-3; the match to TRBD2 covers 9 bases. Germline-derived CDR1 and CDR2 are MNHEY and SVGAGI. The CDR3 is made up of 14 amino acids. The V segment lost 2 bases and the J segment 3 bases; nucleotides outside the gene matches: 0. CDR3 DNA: TGTGCCAGCAGTTACGGACTAGCGACAGATACGCAGTATTTT. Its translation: CASSYGLATDTQYF.

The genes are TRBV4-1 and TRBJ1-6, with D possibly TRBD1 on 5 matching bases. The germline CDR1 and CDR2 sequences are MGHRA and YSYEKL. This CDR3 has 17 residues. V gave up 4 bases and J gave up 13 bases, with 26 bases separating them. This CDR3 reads CASSLRPTGTDVEPLHF. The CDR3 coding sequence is TGCGCCAGCAGCCTCCGACCTACCGGGACTGACGTTGAGCCCCTCCACTTT.

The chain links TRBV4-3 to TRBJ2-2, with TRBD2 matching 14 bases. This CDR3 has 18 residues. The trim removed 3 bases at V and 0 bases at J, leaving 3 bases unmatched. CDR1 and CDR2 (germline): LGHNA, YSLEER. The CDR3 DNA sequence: TGCGCCAGCAGCCAGCGGGGACTAGCGGGAGCGAACACCGGGGAGCTGTTTTTT. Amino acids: CASSQRGLAGANTGELFF.

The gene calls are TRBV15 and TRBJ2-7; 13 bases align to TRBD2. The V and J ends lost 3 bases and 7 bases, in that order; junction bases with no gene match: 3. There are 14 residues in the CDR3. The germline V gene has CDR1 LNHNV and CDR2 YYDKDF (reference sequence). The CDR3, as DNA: TGTGCCACCAGCAGCCGGACTAGCGGGGGAGAGCAGTACTTC. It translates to CATSSRTSGGEQYF.

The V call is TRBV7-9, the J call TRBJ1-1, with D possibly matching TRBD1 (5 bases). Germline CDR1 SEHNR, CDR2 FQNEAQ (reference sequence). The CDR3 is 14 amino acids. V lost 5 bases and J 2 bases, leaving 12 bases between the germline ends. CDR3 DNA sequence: TGTGCCAGCAGCAAGGGGAGGGCTAACACTGAAGCTTTCTTT. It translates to CASSKGRANTEAFF. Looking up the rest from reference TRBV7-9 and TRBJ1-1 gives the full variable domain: DTGVSQNPRHKITKRGQNVTFRCDPISEHNRLYWYRQTLGQGPEFLTYFQNEAQLEKSRLLSDRFSAERPKGSFSTLEIQRTEQGDSAMYLCASSKGRANTEAFFGQGTRLTVV.

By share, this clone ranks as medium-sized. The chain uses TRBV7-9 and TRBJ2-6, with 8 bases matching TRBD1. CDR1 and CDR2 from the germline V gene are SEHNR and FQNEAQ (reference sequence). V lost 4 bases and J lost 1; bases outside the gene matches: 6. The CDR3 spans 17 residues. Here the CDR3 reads CASSSRDRGSGANVLTF. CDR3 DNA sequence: TGTGCCAGCAGCTCCCGAGACAGGGGTTCTGGGGCCAACGTCCTGACTTTC.

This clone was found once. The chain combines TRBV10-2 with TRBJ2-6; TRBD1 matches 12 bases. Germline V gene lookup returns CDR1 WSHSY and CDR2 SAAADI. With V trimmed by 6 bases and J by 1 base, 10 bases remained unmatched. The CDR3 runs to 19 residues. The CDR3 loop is CASRATGTGGISGANVLTF. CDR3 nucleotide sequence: TGCGCCAGCAGGGCGACCGGGACAGGGGGCATTTCTGGGGCCAACGTCCTGACTTTC.

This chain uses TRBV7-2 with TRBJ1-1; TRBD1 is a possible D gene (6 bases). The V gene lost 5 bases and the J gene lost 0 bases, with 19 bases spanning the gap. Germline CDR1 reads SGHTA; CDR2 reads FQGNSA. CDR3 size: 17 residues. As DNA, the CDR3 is TGTGCCAGCAGCCCGACCGCAACAGGGAGTATGAACACTGAAGCTTTCTTT. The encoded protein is CASSPTATGSMNTEAFF.

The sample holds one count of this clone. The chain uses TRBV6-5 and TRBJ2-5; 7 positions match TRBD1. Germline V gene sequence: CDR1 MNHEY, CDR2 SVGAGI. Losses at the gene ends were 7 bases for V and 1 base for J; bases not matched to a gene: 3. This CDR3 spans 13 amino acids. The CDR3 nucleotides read TGTGCCAGCACTCGGGACAGCCAAGAGACCCAGTACTTC. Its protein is CASTRDSQETQYF.

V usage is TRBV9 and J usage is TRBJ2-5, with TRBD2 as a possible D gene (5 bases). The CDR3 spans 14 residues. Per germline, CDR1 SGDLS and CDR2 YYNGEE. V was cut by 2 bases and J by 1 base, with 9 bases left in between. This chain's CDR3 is CASSVLGVQETQYF. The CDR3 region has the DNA TGTGCCAGCAGCGTCTTGGGAGTCCAAGAGACCCAGTACTTC.

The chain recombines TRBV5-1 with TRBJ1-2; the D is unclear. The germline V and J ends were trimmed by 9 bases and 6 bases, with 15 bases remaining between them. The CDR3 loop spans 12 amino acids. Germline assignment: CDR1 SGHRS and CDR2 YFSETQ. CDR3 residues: CATPERRDGYTF. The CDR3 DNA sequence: TGCGCCACCCCCGAGAGGAGGGATGGCTACACCTTC. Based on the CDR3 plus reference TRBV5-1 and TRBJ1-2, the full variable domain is KAGVTQTPRYLIKTRGQQVTLSCSPISGHRSVSWYQQTPGQGLQFLFEYFSETQRNKGNFPGRFSGRQFSNSRSEMNVSTLELGDSALYLCATPERRDGYTFGSGTRLTVV.

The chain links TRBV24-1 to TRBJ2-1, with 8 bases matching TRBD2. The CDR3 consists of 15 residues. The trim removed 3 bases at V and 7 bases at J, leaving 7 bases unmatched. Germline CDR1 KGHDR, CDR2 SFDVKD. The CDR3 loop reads CATSDGDGGGNEQFF. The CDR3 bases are TGTGCCACCAGTGATGGGGACGGGGGGGGAAATGAGCAGTTCTTC.